This T cell receptor beta chain was found in a study of a mutant IDH1 vaccine in newly diagnosed glioma. Overall study context: Vaccination was launched 4-6 weeks after radiotherapy alone, or with temozolomide cycles. Therapy received beforehand was radiotherapy, temozolomide, or both, with most patients given both. Study-wide results and limits: Changes to the top peripheral T cell clonotypes appeared unrelated to pseudoprogression.

This clone was picked up one time. No antigen is known for it. As to time point: week 35, safety follow-up. One vaccine dose held 300 ug of mutant IDH1 20-mer peptide and came with topical imiquimod. Eight vaccinations reached patients in weeks 1, 3, 5, 7, 11, 15, 19 and 23. The CDR3 contains 15 residues. V shed 1 base, J shed 7 bases, and the junction held 5 bases outside the gene matches. Looked up from germline, CDR1 is MNHEY and CDR2 is SMNVEV (reference sequence). Libraries were prepared by immunoSEQ multiplex PCR; TCRdb keeps only in-frame clonotypes and omits some of them. Here the sample spans around 70,000 clones, around 84% being singletons.

The clonotype comes from a man aged 30-40 years with glioma. The sample consisted of PBMCs, taken from a glioma patient whose treatment included an IDH1 peptide vaccine. The chain is built from TRBV27 and TRBJ2-1; TRBD2 agrees at 9 bases. The CDR3 DNA follows: TGTGCCAGCAGTTTATTAGCGGGAGTGAGGAATGAGCAGTTCTTC. It encodes CASSLLAGVRNEQFF.